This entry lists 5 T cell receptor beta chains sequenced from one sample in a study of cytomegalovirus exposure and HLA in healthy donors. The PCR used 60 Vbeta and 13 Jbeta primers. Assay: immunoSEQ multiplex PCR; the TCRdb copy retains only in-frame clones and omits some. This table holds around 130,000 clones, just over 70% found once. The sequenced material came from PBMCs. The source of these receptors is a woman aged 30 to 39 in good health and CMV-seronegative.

DNA for the CDR3: TGTGCCAGCACCCGGGACAGGGCCTATGGCTACACCTTC. Its protein is CASTRDRAYGYTF. This chain uses TRBV5-6 with TRBJ1-2; TRBD1 agrees at 9 bases. Losses at the gene ends were 6 bases for V and 4 bases for J; bases not matched to a gene: 4. The length of the CDR3 is 13 residues. CDR1 and CDR2 from the germline V gene are SGHDT and YYEEEE.

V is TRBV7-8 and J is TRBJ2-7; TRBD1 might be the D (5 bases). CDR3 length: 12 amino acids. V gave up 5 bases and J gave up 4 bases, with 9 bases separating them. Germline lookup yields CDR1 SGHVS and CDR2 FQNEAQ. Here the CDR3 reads CASSETEYEQYV. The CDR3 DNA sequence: TGTGCCAGCAGCGAGACAGAATACGAGCAGTACGTC.

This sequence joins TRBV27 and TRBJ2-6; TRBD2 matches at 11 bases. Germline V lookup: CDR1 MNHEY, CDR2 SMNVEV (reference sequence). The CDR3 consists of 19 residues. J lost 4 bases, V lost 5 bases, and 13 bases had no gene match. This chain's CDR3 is CASSLRGLAGALGANVLTF. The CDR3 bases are TGTGCCAGCAGTCTCCGTGGACTAGCGGGTGCCCTCGGGGCCAACGTCCTGACTTTC.

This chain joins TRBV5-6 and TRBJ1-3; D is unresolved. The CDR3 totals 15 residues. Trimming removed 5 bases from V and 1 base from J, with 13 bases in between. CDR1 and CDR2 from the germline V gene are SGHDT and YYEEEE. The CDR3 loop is CASSYRHSSGNTIYF. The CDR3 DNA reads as TGTGCCAGCAGTTACAGACATTCGTCTGGAAACACCATATATTTT.

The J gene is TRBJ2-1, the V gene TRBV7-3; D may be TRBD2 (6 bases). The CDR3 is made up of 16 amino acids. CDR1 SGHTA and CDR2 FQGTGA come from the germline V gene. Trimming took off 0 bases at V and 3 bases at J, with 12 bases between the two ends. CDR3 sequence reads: CASSLTSGAGYNEQFF. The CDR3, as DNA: TGTGCCAGCAGCTTAACTAGCGGAGCGGGCTACAATGAGCAGTTCTTC.